This T cell receptor beta chain originates from a study of shared clonotypes between healthy human individuals (dated by TCRdb to about 2020). General notes on the study: Three men and two women, aged 18 to 49 years, made up the cohort. The study deeply sequenced blood TCR repertoires of about 5 healthy adults to estimate repertoire size and the extent of clonotype sharing between individuals. Each donor's leukapheresis produced roughly between roughly 0.94 and 9.5 billion PBMCs. Different laboratories and diverse techniques were used to prepare libraries and sequence TCR repertoires, to increase sequencing depth and limit assay-specific biases. For each donor, three plates each were used for CD4 naive and CD4 memory, two plates were used for CD8 naive, and one plate was used for CD8 memory. Overall study outcomes, separate from this receptor: Across four donors, approximately 5% of naive CD4, approximately 3.5% of naive CD8, roughly 2.2% of memory CD4, and 0.4% to 0.45% of memory CD8 clonotypes were shared. Incomplete sequencing was indicated by rarefaction of sorted-subset datasets, despite the large sequencing depth. Higher generation probabilities were observed for clonotypes shared by all four sorted-subset donors than for non-shared clonotypes. Based on pairwise subsampling, the degree of clonotype sharing among donors was expected to be affected by sequencing depth. Larger estimated clonotype richness was generally found for naive subsets than for memory subsets. Sampling was limited to blood, and TCR repertoires in tissue likely differ from TCR repertoires in blood. The genetic and exposure-history diversity represented was limited by the small number of donors.

Using the deep immunoSEQ assay, multiplex PCR amplified TCR CDR3 regions from genomic DNA. For each cell subset, the extracted genomic DNA was distributed evenly across all wells of several immunoSEQ 96-well plates, and each plate served as one replicate. For sorted subsets, roughly 200 ng genomic DNA, equal to 30,000 or so T cell genomes, was loaded into each replicate PCR. Purified libraries were quantified with a Qubit 3.0 fluorometer, sized on a Bioanalyzer 2100, and re-quantified with the KAPA Library Quantification kit. A separate single-read 150-cycle Illumina NextSeq 550 flow cell was used to sequence each immunoSEQ 96-well plate. Turning to the authors' computational methods: The immunoSEQ output contained only junctional sequences without quality scores, so filtering could not match that applied to full-length reads. To assign V/J genes and CDR3, sequences were annotated against IMGT germline references using PyIR, a Python wrapper for IgBLAST v1.9. Reads were filtered out if the reads had weak V/J assignments (E-value above 1e-6), no CDR3, stop codons, out-of-frame junctions, or ambiguous translated residues. V3J clonotypes were defined as sequences sharing an identical inferred V gene, J gene, and CDR3 amino acid sequence. To compute the percentage overlap between repertoires, the number of shared unique clonotypes was divided by the size of the smaller repertoire. Repertoire richness was assessed with RTK rarefaction, the Chao1 estimator, and Recon v2.1 estimates of unobserved clonotypes. OLGA was used to compute generation probabilities for all TCRbeta clonotypes that the gDNA method yielded from a handful of donors. Imported from immuneACCESS, the table was reduced by TCRdb to in-frame sequences with V and J called. These copies leave out some clones; in studies compared against another copy, an unresolved V gene accounts for under half, and the cause of the remainder is not known. D and trimming come from the DNA, and the V and J calls and clone size come from that table. The sample contains fewer than 130,000 clones, roughly 66% of them found a single time. The ten largest clones add up to approximately 25% of the sample.

From cysteine to phenylalanine, the CDR3 is 16 amino acids long. CDR3 DNA is the only sequence kept; it has 48 bases, read in frame from the first base. The CDR1 and CDR2 encoded by the germline V gene are MRHNA and SNTAGT. V lost 3 bases and J lost 1 base, and the count of bases not matched to a germline gene is 4. As concerns this clone: Its antigen is unknown. One base away there is no much larger clone; base qualities are not given.

The donors were healthy, HIV-negative adults who had no recently reported acute infections or vaccinations. Every donor was a Caucasian adult living in Nashville, Tennessee, USA. The CD8 memory samples were a combination of magnetically selected CD45RO+ cells and CCR7-negative CD45RA+ effector memory (TemRA) cells. Blood was obtained by leukapheresis, after which PBMCs were separated by Ficoll-Histopaque density gradient centrifugation and cryopreserved in liquid nitrogen vapor phase. Analytical flow cytometry was used to check the purity and quantity of each magnetically sorted T cell population. Genomic DNA was isolated from every sorted fraction and measured by UV absorbance on a Nanodrop 2000c.

The sequenced sample consisted of memory CD8+ T cells sorted from blood. Read against the paper, the sample's cell subset or site label means: CD45RO+ cells pooled with CCR7-negative TemRA cells. This TCR derives from a woman aged 25 to 39 in good health. This sequence uses TRBV6-4 and TRBJ2-3; 10 central nucleotides agree with TRBD2. The CDR3 sequence is CASSEEAGGGTDTQYF. DNA sequence: TGTGCCAGCAGTGAAGAAGCGGGAGGGGGCACAGATACGCAGTATTTT.